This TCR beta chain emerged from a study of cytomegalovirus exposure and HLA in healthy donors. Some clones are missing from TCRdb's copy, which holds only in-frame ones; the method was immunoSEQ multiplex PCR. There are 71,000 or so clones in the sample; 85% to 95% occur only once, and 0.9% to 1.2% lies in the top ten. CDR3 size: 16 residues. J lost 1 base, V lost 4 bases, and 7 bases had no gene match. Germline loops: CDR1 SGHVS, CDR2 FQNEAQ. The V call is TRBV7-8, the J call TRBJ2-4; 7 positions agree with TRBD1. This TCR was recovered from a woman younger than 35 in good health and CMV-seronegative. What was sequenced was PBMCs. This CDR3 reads CASSSLTGPAKNIQYF. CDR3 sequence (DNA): TGTGCCAGCAGCTCCTTGACAGGGCCTGCCAAAAACATTCAGTACTTC. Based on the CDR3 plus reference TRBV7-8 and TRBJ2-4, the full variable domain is GAGVSQSPRYKVAKRGQDVALRCDPISGHVSLFWYQQALGQGPEFLTYFQNEAQLDKSGLPSDRFFAERPEGSVSTLKIQRTQQEDSAVYLCASSSLTGPAKNIQYFGAGTRLSVL.